This T cell receptor (beta chain) was retrieved from a study of T-cell reconstitution after alpha-beta-depleted transplantation in children. Unique molecular identifiers tagged the TCRbeta library. TCRdb independently ran MiXCR on the PCR reads; one entry per CDR3 protein. Among some 500,000 distinct CDR3 sequences listed, about a sixth were seen once. CDR1 DFQATT and CDR2 SNEGSKA come from the germline V gene (reference sequence). There are 18 residues in the CDR3. With respect to this clonotype: One junction end does not reproduce the germline sequence, and a read error may be involved.

The gene calls are TRBV20-1 and TRBJ2-1; 14 nucleotides match TRBD2. Sequencing used PBMCs from the stem cell graft donor, obtained from the stem cell graft. This clonotype was obtained from a human donor who donated a stem cell graft to a child with acute lymphoblastic leukemia. In nucleotides, the CDR3 is TGCTGTGCTAGCCCATCCGGGACTAGCGGGAGACTTTTAGAGGAGCAGTTCTTC. This encodes CCASPSGTSGRLLEEQFF.